This T cell receptor (beta chain) was captured in a study of T-cell memory formation after mild COVID-19. Study details: Largely donor-specific sequence clusters came from a couple of donors.

Constant-segment-primed 5'RACE gave TCR alpha and TCR beta cDNA libraries with sample barcodes and UMIs. One entry per CDR3 protein, called by TCRdb with MiXCR from the 5' RACE reads. The data hold about 120,000 distinct CDR3 sequences, with approximately 21% observed a single time. Notes on the study in general: A balance of CD4 and CD8 characterized clones contracting day 15 to 85, whereas later expanders leaned CD4+. The finding that pre-infection memory included some responding clones suggested that cross-reactive memory joined.

Trimming pared 0 bases from V and 6 bases from J, leaving 9 bases between. The length of the CDR3 is 14 residues. Germline-derived CDR1 and CDR2 are MNHNY and SVGAGI (reference sequence). Concerning this clonotype itself: Its antigen is unknown.

Sample: PBMCs or a T cell subset sorted from them (not recorded which). This sequence was found in a man aged 18 to 30 who had mild COVID-19 (a few samples of this study predate the infection). Cell type and time point are not known. The rearrangement links TRBV6-6 to TRBJ2-4, with no clear D. The CDR3 is CASSYSDFPNIQYF. CDR3 nucleotides: TGTGCCAGCAGTTACTCGGATTTCCCAAACATTCAGTACTTC.